This T cell receptor beta chain was obtained from a study of OX40 agonist ivuxolimab in advanced cancers. Germline loops: CDR1 MNHNY, CDR2 SVGAGI (reference sequence). The CDR3 sequence is 14 residues long. V lost 5 bases and J lost 4; bases outside the gene matches: 7. Findings of the study overall: At doses 0.1 to 3.0 mg/kg, CD4+ and CD8+ clones expanded. No antigen was identified for the clonally expanded peripheral T cells.

On this clone: Its cognate antigen is unknown.

Autoimmune disease history or systemic immunosuppression led to patients being barred. Clones were sequenced by immunoSEQ multiplex PCR, and TCRdb holds only the in-frame ones, with some missing. The sample consists of roughly 73,000 clones, about 91% of them appearing once. This TCR derives from an adult with an advanced solid tumor such as melanoma, head and neck, liver or kidney cancer. The sequences come from CD4+ or CD8+ T cells sorted from blood, collected in a trial of the OX40 agonist ivuxolimab. The V call is TRBV6-6, the J call TRBJ2-5; TRBD1 matches 7 bases. The CDR3 reads CASSRLSGGETQYF. The CDR3 DNA reads TGTGCCAGCAGTAGATTATCAGGGGGAGAGACCCAGTACTTC.